What follows describes a single TCR beta chain. Its target is unknown. This CDR3 is 12 amino acids long. Between the trimmed V and J ends, which lost 3 bases and 6 bases, there was a span of 5 bases. CDR1 KGHDR and CDR2 SFDVKD come from the germline V gene. These data come from a study of T-cell memory formation after mild COVID-19. Study results and caveats: CD4+ bias marked clones expanding day 15 to 37, unlike balanced contracting clones.

5'RACE, which relied on constant-segment primers, yielded TCR alpha and TCR beta cDNA libraries carrying sample barcodes and UMIs. A single record per CDR3 protein comes from TCRdb applying MiXCR to the 5' RACE reads. The data contain fewer than 140,000 distinct CDR3 sequences, approximately 15% of them singletons. This receptor was identified in an adult woman who had mild COVID-19 (a few samples of this study predate the infection). Cell type and time point are not known. The genes are TRBV24-1 and TRBJ1-5; unclear D gene. Input material: PBMCs or a T cell subset sorted from them (not recorded which). This CDR3 reads CATSDHAQPQHF. The CDR3, as DNA: TGTGCCACCAGTGATCATGCTCAGCCCCAGCATTTT.